This T cell receptor (beta chain) comes out of a study of CXCR3-negative and CXCR3-positive naive CD8 T cells. Study in general: Per library, roughly 1.4 +/- 0.3 million reads; some 140 million TRB reads overall. Findings and limits, study-wide: TRBV-TRBJ usage was similar across naive CXCR3 subsets but distinct in memory cells. CXCR3-expressing naive cells carried TRB CDR3s more hydrophobic than those of CXCR3-negative naive cells. Surface CD5 was comparable between naive subsets; TCR strength was inferred from TRB CDR3 properties.

Via 5' RACE with UMI labels, TRB cDNA libraries were prepared. TCRdb reprocessed the 5' RACE reads and keeps a single row for each CDR3 protein, giving no DNA. The sample table sets out around 63,000 distinct CDR3 sequences. This CDR3 is built from 16 residues. Germline V lookup: CDR1 ENHRY, CDR2 SYGVKD. Naive CD8+ T cells carried a CD45RO-CCR7+CD27+CD95- phenotype. Comments on this clonotype: The antigen remains undetermined.

This receptor was obtained from a human donor in good health. Some clones in this sample may be carry-over from other donors' samples. The sequencing sample was made of naive CXCR3+ CD8+ T cells from blood. Subset in this sample: CD45RO-CCR7+CD27+CD95- naive CD8+ T cells expressing CXCR3 (TNR3+). The chain links TRBV10-3 to TRBJ2-7; lacking DNA, the TRBD2 call made by TCRdb goes unchecked. CDR3 sequence reads: CAISEVLAGESYEQYF.